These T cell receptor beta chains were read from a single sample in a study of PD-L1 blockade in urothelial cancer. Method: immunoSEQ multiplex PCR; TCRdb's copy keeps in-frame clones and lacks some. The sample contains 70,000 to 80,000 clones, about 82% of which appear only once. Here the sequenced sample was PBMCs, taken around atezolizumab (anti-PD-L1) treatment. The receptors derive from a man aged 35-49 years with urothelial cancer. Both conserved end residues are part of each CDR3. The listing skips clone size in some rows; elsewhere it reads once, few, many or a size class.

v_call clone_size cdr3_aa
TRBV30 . CAWSPGNEQYF
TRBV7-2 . CASSFPSGVGYGYTF
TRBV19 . CASSIQVGENSPLHF
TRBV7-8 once CASSSSRGANYGYTF
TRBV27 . CASSLSRSTDTQYF
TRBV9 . CASSVGPGPPDTEAFF
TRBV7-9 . CASSLMTPWSYNEQFF
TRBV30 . CAWKRSRASSGELFF
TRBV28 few CASSSSGASSGNTIYF
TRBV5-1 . CASSLDGQGIQPQHF
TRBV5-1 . CASSSSQVTGAEAFF
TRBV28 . CASTPGGLAGYTDTQYF
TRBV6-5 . CATLTTRTGYNEQFF
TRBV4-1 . CASSQVWGVEGGELFF
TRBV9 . CASSVGREGHWGDEQFF
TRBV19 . CASSIDGTSYNEQFF
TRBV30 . CAWNRGGGELFF
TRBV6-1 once CASRGTGTSNQPQHF
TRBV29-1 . CSGSSGIALNEQFF
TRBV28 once CASSFGGVGEKLFF
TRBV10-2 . CASTLETGGYTEAFF
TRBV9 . CASSPAAGGRNEQFF
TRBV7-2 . CASSFWTGDYEQYF
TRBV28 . CASRDGTSIEKLFF
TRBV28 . CASTTSLAYEQYF
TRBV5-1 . CASSLSGRSYEQYF
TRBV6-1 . CASRPAGQGAEGYTF
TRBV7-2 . CASSLAGGFGAGNTIYF
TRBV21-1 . CASYPGTDQETQYF
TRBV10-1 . CAGLTVEYSNQPQHF
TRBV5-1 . CASSLGLEWAGNEQFF
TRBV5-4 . CASRVPGQGAASNQPQHF
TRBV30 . CAWSFLAGATNTGELFF
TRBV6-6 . CASSGPQAGPDPEAFF
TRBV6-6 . CASRTGTTTSVEQYF
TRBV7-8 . CASSLRTGGIDTQYF
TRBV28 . CATKDSSDQPQHF
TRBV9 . CASSVEVGGSGNTIYF
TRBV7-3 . CASSSGLAGPGEQYF
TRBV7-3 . CASSLRKRGAPGTQYF
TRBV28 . CASSLWAGKSYEQYF
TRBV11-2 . CASSLGRGRAGELFF
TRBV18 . CASSPPEARGGYTF
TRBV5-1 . CASSAGTGDRNQPQHF
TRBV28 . CASSEGEAYEQYF
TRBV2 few CASRAGRAVYEQYF
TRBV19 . CASRGDSLINQPQHF
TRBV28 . CASSLLVRAEGGYTF
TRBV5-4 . CASSLGGSLPIGGYEQYF
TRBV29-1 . CSVEGKVTGASTGGYTF
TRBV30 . CASGGTITGELFF
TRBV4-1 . CASSQENTQNYGYTF
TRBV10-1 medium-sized CASSEAGIGEQFF
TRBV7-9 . CASSLTVGNTEAFF
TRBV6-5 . CASSYVGDSPVYGYTF